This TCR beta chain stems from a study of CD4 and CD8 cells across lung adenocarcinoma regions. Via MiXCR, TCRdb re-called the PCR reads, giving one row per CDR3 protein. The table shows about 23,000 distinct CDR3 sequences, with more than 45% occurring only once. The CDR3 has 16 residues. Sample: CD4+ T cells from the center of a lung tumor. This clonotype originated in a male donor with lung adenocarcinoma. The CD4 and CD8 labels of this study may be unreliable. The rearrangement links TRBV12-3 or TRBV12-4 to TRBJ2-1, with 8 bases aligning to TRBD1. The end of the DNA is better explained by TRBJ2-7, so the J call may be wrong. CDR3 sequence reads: CASSLRTGRLGYEQYF. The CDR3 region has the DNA TGTGCCAGCAGTTTACGGACAGGGCGATTGGGCTACGAGCAGTACTTC.